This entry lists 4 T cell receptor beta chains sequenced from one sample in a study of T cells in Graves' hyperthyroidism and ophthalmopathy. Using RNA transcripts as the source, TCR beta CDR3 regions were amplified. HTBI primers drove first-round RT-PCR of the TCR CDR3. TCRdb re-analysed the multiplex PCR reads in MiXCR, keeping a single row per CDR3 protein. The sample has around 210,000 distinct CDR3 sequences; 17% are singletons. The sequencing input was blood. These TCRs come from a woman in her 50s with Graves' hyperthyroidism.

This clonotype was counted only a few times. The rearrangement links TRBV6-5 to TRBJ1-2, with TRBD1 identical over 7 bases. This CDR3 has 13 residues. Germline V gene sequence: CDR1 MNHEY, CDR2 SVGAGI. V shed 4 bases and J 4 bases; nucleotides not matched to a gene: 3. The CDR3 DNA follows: TGTGCCAGCAGTTGGGGGACAGCCTATGGCTACACCTTC. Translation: CASSWGTAYGYTF.

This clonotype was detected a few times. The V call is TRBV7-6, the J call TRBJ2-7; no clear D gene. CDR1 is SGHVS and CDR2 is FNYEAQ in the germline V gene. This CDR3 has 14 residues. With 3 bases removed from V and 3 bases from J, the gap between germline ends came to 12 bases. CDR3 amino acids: CASSLANPLYEQYF. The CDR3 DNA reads TGTGCCAGCAGCTTGGCCAATCCACTCTACGAGCAGTACTTC.

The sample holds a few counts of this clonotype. The CDR3 is CASSTDDRGKLMNTEAFF. As DNA, the CDR3 is TGTGCCAGCAGTACAGATGACAGAGGGAAATTAATGAACACTGAAGCTTTCTTT. This chain uses TRBV12-3 or TRBV12-4 with TRBJ1-1, with D perhaps matching TRBD1 (5 bases). Trimming removed 5 bases from V and 0 bases from J, with 22 bases in between. CDR3 length: 18 amino acids.

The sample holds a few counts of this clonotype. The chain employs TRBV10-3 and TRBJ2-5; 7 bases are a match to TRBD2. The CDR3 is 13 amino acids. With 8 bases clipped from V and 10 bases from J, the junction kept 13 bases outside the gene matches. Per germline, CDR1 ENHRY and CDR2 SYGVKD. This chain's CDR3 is CAISAGEVMDQYF. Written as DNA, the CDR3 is TGTGCCATCTCGGCGGGAGAAGTAATGGACCAGTACTTC.